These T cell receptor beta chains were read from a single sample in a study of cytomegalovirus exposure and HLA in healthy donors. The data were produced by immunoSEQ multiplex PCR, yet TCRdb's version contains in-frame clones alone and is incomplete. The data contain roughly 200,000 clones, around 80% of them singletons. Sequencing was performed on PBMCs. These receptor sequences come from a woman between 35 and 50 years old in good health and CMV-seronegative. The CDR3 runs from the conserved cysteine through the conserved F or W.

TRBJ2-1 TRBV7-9 CASSPGLANNEQFF
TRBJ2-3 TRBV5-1 CASARQGGPSTDTQYF
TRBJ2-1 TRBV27 CASSSGGEQFF
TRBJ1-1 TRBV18 CASSPRQDNTEAFF
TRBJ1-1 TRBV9 CASSVQTEGGEAFF
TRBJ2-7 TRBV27 CASSGSGGQNYEQYF
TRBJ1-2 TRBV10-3 CATGVVNYGYTF
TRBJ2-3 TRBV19 CASSIGPGGDTQYF
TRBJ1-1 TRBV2 CASSEVGVWEAFF
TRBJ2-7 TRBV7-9 CASSFTRSFEQYF
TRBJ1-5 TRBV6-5 CASRATGGGNQPQHF
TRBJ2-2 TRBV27 CASSLGGTGLAGELFF
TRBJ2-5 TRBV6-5 CASSVDRKTQYF
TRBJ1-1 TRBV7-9 CASRPRQGNTEAFF
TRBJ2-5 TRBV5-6 CASSPTGTSGGWLVTQYF
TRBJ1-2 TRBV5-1 CASSYGVEGYGYTF
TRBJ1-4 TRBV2 CASRNRAGEKLFF
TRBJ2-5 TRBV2 CASSGERLETQYF
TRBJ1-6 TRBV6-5 CASSYSRTYNSPLHF
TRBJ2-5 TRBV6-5 CASSSLETQYF
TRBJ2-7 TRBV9 CASSVGAYDYEQYF
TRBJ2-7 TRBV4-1 CASSQGGQGTYEQYF
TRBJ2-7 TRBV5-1 CASSPSGETGQYF
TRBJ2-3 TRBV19 CASAPGLVGDTQYF
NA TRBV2 CASSSQGVGYEQYF
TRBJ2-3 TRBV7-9 CASSLTAGGPVDTQYF
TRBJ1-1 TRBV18 CASSQNPIRGTEAFF
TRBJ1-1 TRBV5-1 CASSYSGTGSSVAEAFF
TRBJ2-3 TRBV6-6 CASRLDLYTQYF
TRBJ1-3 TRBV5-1 CASSPGQGGSGNTIYF
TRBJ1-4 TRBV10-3 CAISEFGQGGEKLFF
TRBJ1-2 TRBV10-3 CAIGDRLDAYTF
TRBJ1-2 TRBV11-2 CASSFASGAGYGYTF
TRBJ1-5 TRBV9 CASTAWDRDSNQPQHF
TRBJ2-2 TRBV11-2 CASSLGLAGTGELFF
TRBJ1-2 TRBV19 CASSTRDRNYGYTF
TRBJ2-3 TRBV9 CASSARSGGGDTQYF
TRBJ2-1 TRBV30 CAGQRTSNYNEQFF
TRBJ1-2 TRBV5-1 CASSLDRESIYGYTF
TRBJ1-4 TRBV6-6 CASSDTGWGEKLFF
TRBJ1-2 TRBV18 CASSPQDGQGYTF
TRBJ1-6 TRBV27 CASSQGRGSYSPLHF
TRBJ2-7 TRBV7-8 CASSLESSRAYEQYF
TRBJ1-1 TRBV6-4 CASSEGQGTEAFF
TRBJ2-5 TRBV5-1 CASSFWTSGGAGQETQYF
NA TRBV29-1 CSVETGATYEQYF
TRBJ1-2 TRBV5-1 CASSLMQGPNYGYTF
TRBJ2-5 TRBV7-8 CASSPPGRDQETQYF
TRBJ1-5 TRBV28 CASRNQAGGDQPQHF
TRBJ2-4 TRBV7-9 CASRPLDMAKNIQYF
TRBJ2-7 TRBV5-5 CASSRDRGALYF
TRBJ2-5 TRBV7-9 CASSLLDREETQYF
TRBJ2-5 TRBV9 CASSDRPGRGQTQYF
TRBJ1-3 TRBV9 CASSSRTGGNTIYF
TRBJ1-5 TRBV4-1 CASSQDNRGLQPQHF